The T cell receptor (beta chain) under discussion was sequenced for a study of technical replicates of blood from several donors. CDR3 length equals 14 residues. Trimming cost V 0 bases and J 4 bases, with 10 bases left between them. Germline CDR1 SGHRS, CDR2 YFSETQ. Measured with immunoSEQ multiplex PCR; TCRdb has only the in-frame clones, and not every one. In the table there are around 75,000 clones, about 90% of which are singletons. Sequencing input: T cells isolated from PBMCs. This chain connects TRBV5-1 to TRBJ1-1; possible D gene TRBD1, 6 bases. This clonotype was obtained from a human donor in good health. The CDR3 loop is CASSLGGPATEAFF. Here the CDR3 DNA reads TGCGCCAGCAGCTTGGGGGGGCCGGCCACTGAAGCTTTCTTT.